This T cell receptor (beta chain) came from a study of blood T cells in healthy people across ages (dated by TCRdb to the mid-2010s). As for the study more broadly: In model experiments, template switching captured roughly one uniquely barcoded TCR beta cDNA molecule for every two T cells. The donors were divided into four age groups: young (average around 17 years), middle-aged (approximately 42), aged (about 62) and long-lived (nearly 85). Donors of different ages were randomly distributed across sequencing lanes to avoid experimental bias. Using deep sequencing normalized with unique cDNA molecular identifiers, the study measured how TCR beta repertoire diversity changes with age. Using the same blood draw, the study looked at two additional independent replicas of 1 million unique cDNA reads for two donors, one aged 18 to 30 and the other aged 80 or older. Overall study results and their limits: Estimates of total diversity based on one million sequenced T cells were regarded as lower bounds and as underestimates. Because profiling used bulk unsorted PBMCs, naive and antigen-experienced compartments could not be compared conclusively. Compared with the aged group, the long-lived group had more naive CD4+ T cells, fewer expanded clones and increased TCR diversity, a pattern suggesting age selection. A strong correlation was found between observed TCR beta diversity and the percentage of naive T cells measured by flow cytometry. Because the CMV infection status of the donors was unknown, age-related changes in expanded clonotypes may potentially have been confounded. As age increased, observed TCR beta diversity per million T cells dropped in a roughly linear way, and a significant reduction was already evident by age about 40.

The library was obtained by 5' RACE. TCRdb lists the instrument as Illumina HiSeq 2500. A second PCR of roughly 6 to 11 cycles was run with a J-beta primer mix and a sample-barcoded 5' primer. A unique molecular identifier was introduced onto each TCR beta cDNA molecule by a template-switch 5' adaptor carrying 12 random nucleotides. At least 2.5 million CDR3-containing paired-end reads were obtained from each sample. All of the RNA was converted into first-strand cDNA using the Mint cDNA synthesis kit, with a TRBC-specific oligonucleotide serving as the primer. Following uracil-DNA glycosylase treatment, all cDNA underwent a first 18-cycle PCR with the universal primers M1SS and BC2_uni_R. Regarding the original processing steps: For normalization, 1 million high-quality reads were randomly selected from each sample, with every read carrying a distinct molecular identifier. Reads with shared molecular identifiers were discarded instead of being binned into consensus sequences. CDR3 identification, clonotype clustering and error correction used MiTCR with a Q25 quality threshold and the strictest error-elimination algorithm. A nonparametric unseen species model using Euler transformation provided a lower-bound estimate of total TCR beta diversity. The raw public data were reprocessed by TCRdb itself: fastp quality trimming at Q25, MiXCR clonotype calling, in-frame beta chains only. Rows matching on CDR3 protein sequence are summarized as one entry with the most common DNA and genes. These V and J calls originate from TCRdb's pipeline instead of the authors' own analysis. The sample table contains 1.5 million to 2 million distinct CDR3 sequences; only one count was recorded for about 49% of them. Less than 2.5% of the sample is taken by the ten largest.

From the germline V gene, CDR1 is SGHRS and CDR2 is YFSETQ. The CDR3 has 13 amino acids, counting the end cysteine and phenylalanine. The kept DNA is CDR3 alone, 39 bases in frame from the first base. The roughly 42 donors, aged roughly 6 to 90 years, were systemically healthy Caucasian individuals from Russia. Each donor gave 8 to 10 milliliters of peripheral blood, drawn into EDTA-treated Vacutainer tubes. PBMCs were isolated by Ficoll-Paque density-gradient centrifugation, with at least 6 million obtained per sample. Total RNA was extracted from PBMCs with Trizol reagent, with at least 5.5 micrograms obtained per sample. The percentages of naive CD45RAhigh/CD27high T cells were determined by flow cytometry on a PBMC aliquot from every donor. This clonotype was seen a few times. Its binding antigen is unknown. No base qualities exist here, and no much larger clone lies one base off it.

The source of this sequence is a middle-aged woman in good health. Sequencing was carried out using blood. This sequence uses TRBV5-1 and TRBJ2-5, with the D gene not clear enough to name. The last part of the DNA fits TRBJ2-7 better; the J call may be wrong. CDR3 protein: CASRDGGSGEQYF. In nucleotide form, the sequence is TGCGCCAGCAGGGACGGTGGGTCTGGCGAGCAGTACTTC.